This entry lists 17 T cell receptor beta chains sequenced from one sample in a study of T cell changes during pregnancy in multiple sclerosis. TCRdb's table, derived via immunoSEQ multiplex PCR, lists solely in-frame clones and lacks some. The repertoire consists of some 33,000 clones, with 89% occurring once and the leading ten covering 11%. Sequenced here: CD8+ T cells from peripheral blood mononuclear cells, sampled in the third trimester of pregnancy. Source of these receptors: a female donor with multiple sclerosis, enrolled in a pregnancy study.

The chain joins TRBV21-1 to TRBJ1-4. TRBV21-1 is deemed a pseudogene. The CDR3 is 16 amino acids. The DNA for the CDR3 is TGTGCCAGCAGCAAAGGTACAAGGCGGAATAATGAAAAACTGTTTTTT. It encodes CASSKGTRRNNEKLFF.

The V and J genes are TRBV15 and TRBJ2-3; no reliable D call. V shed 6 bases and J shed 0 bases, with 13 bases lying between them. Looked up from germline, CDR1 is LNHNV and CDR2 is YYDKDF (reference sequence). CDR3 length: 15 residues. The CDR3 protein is CATSGTASSTDTQYF. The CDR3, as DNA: TGTGCCACCAGTGGCACAGCCTCTAGCACAGATACGCAGTATTTT.

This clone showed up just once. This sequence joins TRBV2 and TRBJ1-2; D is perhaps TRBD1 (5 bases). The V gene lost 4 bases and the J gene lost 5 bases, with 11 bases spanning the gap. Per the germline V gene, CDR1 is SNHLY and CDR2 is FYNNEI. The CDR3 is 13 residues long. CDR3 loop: CASSGGRDYGYTF. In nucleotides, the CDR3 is TGTGCCAGCAGTGGAGGCAGGGATTATGGCTACACCTTC.

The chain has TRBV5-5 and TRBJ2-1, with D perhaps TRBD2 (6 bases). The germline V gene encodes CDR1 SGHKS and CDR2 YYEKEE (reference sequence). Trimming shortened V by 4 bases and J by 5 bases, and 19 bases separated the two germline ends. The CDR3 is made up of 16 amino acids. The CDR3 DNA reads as TGTGCCAGCAGCCAACGGACTACACCTCTCCACAATGAGCAGTTCTTC. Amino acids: CASSQRTTPLHNEQFF.

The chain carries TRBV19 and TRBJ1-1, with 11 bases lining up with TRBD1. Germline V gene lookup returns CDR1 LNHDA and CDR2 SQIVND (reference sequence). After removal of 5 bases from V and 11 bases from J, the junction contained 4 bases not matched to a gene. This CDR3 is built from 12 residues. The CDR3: CASSPDRGHAFF. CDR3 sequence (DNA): TGTGCCAGTAGTCCGGACAGGGGGCATGCTTTCTTT.

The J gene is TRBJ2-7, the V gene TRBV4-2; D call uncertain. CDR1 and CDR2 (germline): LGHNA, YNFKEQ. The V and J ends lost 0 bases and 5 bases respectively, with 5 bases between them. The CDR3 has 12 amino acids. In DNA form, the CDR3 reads TGTGCCAGCAGCCAAGAGACAAACGAGCAGTACTTC. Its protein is CASSQETNEQYF.

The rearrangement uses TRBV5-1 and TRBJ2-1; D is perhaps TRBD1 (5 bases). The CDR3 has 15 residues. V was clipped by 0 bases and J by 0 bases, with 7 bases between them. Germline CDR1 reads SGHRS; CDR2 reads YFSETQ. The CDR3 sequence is CASSLGQSSYNEQFF. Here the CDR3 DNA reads TGCGCCAGCAGCTTGGGACAGAGCTCCTACAATGAGCAGTTCTTC.

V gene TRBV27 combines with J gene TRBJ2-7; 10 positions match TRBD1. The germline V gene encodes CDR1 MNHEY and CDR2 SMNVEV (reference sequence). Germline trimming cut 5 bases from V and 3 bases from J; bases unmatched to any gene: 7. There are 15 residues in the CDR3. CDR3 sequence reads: CASSTGTGEVYEQYF. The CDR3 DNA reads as TGTGCCAGCAGTACCGGGACAGGGGAGGTCTACGAGCAGTACTTC.

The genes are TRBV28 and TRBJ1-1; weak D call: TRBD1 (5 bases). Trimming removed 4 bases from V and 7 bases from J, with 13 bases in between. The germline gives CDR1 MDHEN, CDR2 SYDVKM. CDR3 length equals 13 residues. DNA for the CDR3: TGTGCCAGCAGTTATACAGGAGCAAGTGAAGCTTTCTTT. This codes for CASSYTGASEAFF.

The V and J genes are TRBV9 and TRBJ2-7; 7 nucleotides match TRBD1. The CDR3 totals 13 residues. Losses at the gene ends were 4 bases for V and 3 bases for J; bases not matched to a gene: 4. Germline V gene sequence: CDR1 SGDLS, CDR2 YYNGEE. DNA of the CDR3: TGTGCCAGCAGCTACGGGACAGACTACGAGCAGTACTTC. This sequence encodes CASSYGTDYEQYF.

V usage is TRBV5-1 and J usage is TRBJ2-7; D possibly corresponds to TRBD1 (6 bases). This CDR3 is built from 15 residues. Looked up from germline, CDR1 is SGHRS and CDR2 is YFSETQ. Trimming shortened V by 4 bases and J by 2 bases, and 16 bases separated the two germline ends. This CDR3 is CASSQTGFVTYEQYF. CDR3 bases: TGCGCCAGCAGCCAGACAGGTTTCGTAACCTACGAGCAGTACTTC. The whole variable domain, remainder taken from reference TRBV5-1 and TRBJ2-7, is KAGVTQTPRYLIKTRGQQVTLSCSPISGHRSVSWYQQTPGQGLQFLFEYFSETQRNKGNFPGRFSGRQFSNSRSEMNVSTLELGDSALYLCASSQTGFVTYEQYFGPGTRLTVT.

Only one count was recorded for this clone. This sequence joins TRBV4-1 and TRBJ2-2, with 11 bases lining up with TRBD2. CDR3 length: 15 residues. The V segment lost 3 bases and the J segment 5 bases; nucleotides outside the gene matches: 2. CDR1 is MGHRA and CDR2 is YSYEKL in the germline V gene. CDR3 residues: CASSQLAGGTGELFF. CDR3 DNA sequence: TGCGCCAGCAGCCAGCTAGCGGGAGGAACCGGGGAGCTGTTTTTT.

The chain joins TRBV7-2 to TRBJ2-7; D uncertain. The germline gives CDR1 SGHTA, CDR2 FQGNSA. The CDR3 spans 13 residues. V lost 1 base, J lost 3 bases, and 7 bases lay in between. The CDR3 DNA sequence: TGTGCCAGCAGCTTAGACAACTACTACGAGCAGTACTTC. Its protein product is CASSLDNYYEQYF.

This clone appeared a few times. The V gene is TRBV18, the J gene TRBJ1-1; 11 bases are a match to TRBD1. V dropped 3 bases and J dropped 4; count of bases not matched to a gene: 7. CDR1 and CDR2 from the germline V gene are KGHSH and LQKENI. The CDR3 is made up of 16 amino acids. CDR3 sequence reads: CASSPQPDRGLTEAFF. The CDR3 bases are TGTGCCAGCTCACCCCAACCGGACAGGGGGCTCACTGAAGCTTTCTTT.

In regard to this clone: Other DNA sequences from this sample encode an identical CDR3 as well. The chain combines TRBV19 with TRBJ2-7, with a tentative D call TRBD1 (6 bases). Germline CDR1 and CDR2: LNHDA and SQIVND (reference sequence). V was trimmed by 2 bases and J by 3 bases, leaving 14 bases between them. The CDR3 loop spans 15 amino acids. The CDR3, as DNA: TGTGCCAGTAGTATAAGCTGGCAGGGGAGCTACGAGCAGTACTTC. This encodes CASSISWQGSYEQYF.

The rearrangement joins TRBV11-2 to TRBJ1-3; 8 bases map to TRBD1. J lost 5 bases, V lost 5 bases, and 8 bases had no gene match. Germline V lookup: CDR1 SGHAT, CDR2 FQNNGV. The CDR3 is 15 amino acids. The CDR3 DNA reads TGTGCCAGCAGCCCACGGACAGGGAACAGAAACACCATATATTTT. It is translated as CASSPRTGNRNTIYF.

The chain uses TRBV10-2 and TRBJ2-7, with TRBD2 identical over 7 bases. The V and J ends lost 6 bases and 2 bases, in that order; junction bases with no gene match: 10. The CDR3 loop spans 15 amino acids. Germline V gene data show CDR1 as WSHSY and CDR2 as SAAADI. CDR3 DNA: TGCGCCAGCAGAGGGACTATCCAAAAACCCTACGAGCAGTACTTC. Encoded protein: CASRGTIQKPYEQYF.